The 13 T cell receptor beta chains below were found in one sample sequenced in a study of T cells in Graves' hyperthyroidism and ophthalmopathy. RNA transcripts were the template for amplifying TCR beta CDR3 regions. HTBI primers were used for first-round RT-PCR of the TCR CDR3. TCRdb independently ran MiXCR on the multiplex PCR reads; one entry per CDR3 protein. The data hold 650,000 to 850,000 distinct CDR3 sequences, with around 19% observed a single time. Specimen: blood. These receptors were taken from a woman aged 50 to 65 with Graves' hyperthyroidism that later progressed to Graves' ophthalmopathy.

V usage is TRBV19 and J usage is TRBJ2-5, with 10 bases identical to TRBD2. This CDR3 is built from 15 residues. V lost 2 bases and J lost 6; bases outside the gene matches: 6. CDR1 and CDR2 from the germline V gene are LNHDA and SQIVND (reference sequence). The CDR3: CASSIQAGGPKTQYF. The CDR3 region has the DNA TGTGCCAGTAGTATACAAGCGGGGGGGCCAAAGACCCAGTACTTC.

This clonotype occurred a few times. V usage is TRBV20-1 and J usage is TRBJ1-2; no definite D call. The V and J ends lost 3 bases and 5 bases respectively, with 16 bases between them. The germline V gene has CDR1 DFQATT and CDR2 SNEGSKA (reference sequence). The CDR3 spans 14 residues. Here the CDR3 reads CSASLLDGEYGYTF. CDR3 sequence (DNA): TGCAGTGCTAGTCTCCTGGACGGGGAATATGGCTACACCTTC.

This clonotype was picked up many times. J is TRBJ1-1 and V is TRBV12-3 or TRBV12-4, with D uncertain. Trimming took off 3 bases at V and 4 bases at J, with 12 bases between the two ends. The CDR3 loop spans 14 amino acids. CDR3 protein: CASSFEAAGTEAFF. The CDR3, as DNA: TGTGCCAGCAGTTTCGAAGCCGCGGGCACTGAAGCTTTCTTT.

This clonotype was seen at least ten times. The CDR3 nucleotides read TGTGCCAGCTCAAGGACAGGATCATACGAGCAGTACTTC. It yields the protein CASSRTGSYEQYF. The chain employs TRBV5-4 and TRBJ2-7; TRBD1 matches 7 bases. In germline, CDR1 is SGHNT, CDR2 YYREEE (reference sequence). This CDR3 has 13 residues. The ends lost 7 bases at V and 4 bases at J; junction bases unmatched: 8.

The CDR3 is CASSQGGVPLGAFF. CDR3 coding DNA: TGTGCCAGCAGCCAAGGGGGAGTCCCCCTAGGAGCTTTCTTT. The chain links TRBV14 to TRBJ1-1; D not certain. Germline V gives CDR1 SGHDN, CDR2 FVKESK. CDR3 length: 14 residues. V dropped 1 base and J dropped 10 bases, with 16 bases sitting between them.

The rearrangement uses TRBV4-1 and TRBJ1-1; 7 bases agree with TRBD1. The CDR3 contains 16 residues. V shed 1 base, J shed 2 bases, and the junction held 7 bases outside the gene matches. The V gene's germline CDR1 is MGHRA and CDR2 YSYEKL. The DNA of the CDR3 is TGCGCCAGCAGCCAAGCCTGGACAGGATTAAACACTGAAGCTTTCTTT. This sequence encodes CASSQAWTGLNTEAFF.

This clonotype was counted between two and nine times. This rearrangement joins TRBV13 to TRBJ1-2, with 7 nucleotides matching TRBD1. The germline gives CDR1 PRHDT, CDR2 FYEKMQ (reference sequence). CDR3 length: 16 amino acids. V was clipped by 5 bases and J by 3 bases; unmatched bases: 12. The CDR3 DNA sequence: TGTGCCAGCAGCCCACACGGGACAGACCTCCACTATGGCTACACCTTC. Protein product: CASSPHGTDLHYGYTF. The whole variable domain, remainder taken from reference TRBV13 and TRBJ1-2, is AAGVIQSPRHLIKEKRETATLKCYPIPRHDTVYWYQQGPGQDPQFLISFYEKMQSDKGSIPDRFSAQQFSDYHSELNMSSLELGDSALYFCASSPHGTDLHYGYTFGSGTRLTVV.

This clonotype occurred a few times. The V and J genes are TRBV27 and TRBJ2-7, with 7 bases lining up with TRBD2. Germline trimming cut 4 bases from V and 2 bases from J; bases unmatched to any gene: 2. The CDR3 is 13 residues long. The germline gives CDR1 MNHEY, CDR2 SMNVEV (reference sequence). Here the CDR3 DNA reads TGTGCCAGCAGTTGGGCGGGAGCCTACGAGCAGTACTTC. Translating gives CASSWAGAYEQYF.

The DNA for the CDR3 is TGTGCCAGCAGCGTAGTTGGGGCAACTAATGAAAAACTGTTTTTT. Residues: CASSVVGATNEKLFF. The gene calls are TRBV9 and TRBJ1-4; the D is unclear. V shed 0 bases and J shed 0 bases, with 6 bases lying between them. CDR3 size: 15 residues. Germline V gene lookup returns CDR1 SGDLS and CDR2 YYNGEE. The full variable domain, with the rest looked up from reference TRBV9 and TRBJ1-4, is DSGVTQTPKHLITATGQRVTLRCSPRSGDLSVYWYQQSLDQGLQFLIQYYNGEERAKGNILERFSAQQFPDLHSELNLSSLELGDSALYFCASSVVGATNEKLFFGSGTQLSVL.

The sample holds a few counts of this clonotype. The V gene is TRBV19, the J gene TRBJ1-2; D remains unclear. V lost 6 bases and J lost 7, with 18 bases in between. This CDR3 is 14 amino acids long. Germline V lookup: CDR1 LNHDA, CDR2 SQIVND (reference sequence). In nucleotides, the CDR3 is TGTGCCAGTAGCCAGATCGGATCAAAACGTGGCTACACCTTC. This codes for CASSQIGSKRGYTF.

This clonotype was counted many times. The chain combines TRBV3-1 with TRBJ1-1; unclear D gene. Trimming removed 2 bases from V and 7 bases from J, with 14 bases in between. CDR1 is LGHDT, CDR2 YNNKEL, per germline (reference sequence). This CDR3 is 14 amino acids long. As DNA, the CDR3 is TGTGCCAGCAGCCAATCGAGATGGCCGAATGAAGCTTTCTTT. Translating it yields CASSQSRWPNEAFF.

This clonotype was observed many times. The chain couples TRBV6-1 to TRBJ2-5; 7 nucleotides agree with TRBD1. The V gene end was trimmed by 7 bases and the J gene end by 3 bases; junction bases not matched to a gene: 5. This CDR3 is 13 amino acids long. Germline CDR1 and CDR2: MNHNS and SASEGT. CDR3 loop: CASTSDREETQYF. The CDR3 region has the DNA TGTGCCAGCACGAGCGACAGGGAAGAGACCCAGTACTTC.

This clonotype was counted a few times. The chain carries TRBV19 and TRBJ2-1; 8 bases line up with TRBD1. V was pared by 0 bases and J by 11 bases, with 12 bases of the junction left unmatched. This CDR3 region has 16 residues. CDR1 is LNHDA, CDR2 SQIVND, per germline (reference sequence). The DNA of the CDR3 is TGTGCCAGTAGTATAGAGCATCAAAGATACAGGGGGAAGCAGTTCTTC. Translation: CASSIEHQRYRGKQFF.